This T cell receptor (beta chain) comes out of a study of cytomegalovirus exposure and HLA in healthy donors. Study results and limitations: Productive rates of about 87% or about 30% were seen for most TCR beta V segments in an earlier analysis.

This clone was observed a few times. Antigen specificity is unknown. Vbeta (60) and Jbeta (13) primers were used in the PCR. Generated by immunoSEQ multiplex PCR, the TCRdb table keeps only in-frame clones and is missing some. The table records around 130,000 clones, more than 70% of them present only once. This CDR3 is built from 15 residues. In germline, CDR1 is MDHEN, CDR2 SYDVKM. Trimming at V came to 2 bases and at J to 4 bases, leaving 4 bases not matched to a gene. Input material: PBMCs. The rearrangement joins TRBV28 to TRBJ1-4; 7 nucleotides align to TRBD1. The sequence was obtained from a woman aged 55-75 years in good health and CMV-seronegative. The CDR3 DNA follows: TGTGCCAGCAGTTTACTGACAGGGAGTAATGAAAAACTGTTTTTT. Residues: CASSLLTGSNEKLFF.